The TCR beta chain under discussion was sequenced for a study of T cells in localized non-small cell lung cancer (dated by TCRdb to 2018 to 2020). For the wider study: Comparing tumors with uninvolved tumor-adjacent lungs, the study looked at the T cell repertoires of approximately 240 patients with early-stage NSCLC. The cohort was made up of around 250 treatment-naive NSCLC patients whose localized lung tumors had been resected. A mean age of 66.3 years was recorded for the NSCLC patients, of whom 120 to 150 were male and about a hundred were female.

Broad study findings and their caveats: The highest T cell clonality was observed in uninvolved tumor-adjacent lung, where clonality exceeded that of tumor, suggesting that antigenic responses were more focused in uninvolved tumor-adjacent lung. Higher blood T cell density associated with longer overall survival, while higher adjacent-lung clonality associated with shorter survival. A median of roughly 58 of the top 100 tumor clones were detected in paired uninvolved adjacent lung, and 28 of these tumor clones were also found among the top 100 clones of the paired uninvolved adjacent lung. Because the study design was exploratory, TCR variables were selected using unadjusted p-values without false-discovery rate correction. Because multi-region tumor sequencing was not done, intratumor heterogeneity could not be ruled out.

This clone was found a few times. Its binding antigen is unknown. No per-base quality is available; no much larger clone lies one base away. Uninvolved adjacent lung was sampled at least 2 cm away from the tumor margin, and two independent pathologists confirmed that the tissue had no atypia. At diagnosis, tumor, uninvolved tumor-adjacent lung and peripheral blood were collected and then preserved as a mix of FFPE and fresh-frozen material. From a lookup of the germline V gene (reference sequence), CDR1 and CDR2 are GTSNPN and SVGIG. V drops 2 bases and J drops 7 bases, leaving 20 bases in between. The CDR3 holds 15 amino acids from the cysteine to the phenylalanine. The read is trimmed to its CDR3 DNA, 45 bases read in frame from base 1. TCR beta CDR3 regions were sequenced from DNA using the immunoSEQ Assay. The source study handled its data this way. To compute T cell density, TCR beta template counts were normalized to usable DNA, which was estimated by amplifying housekeeping genes. Richness was estimated using the preseqR package, with extrapolation to 400,000 templates for PBMC samples and to 120,000 templates for tissue samples. Clonality was taken to be one minus Pielou's evenness. To identify tissue-enriched TCRs, differential abundance testing was run on productive amino-acid clonotypes with a minimum total count of 5 and an alpha of 0.1. The Jaccard Index and the Morisita Overlap Index were used to quantify repertoire overlap between compartments. GLIPH grouped TCR beta CDR3s together with public tetramer-defined viral CDR3s, and a viral motif had to include at least three viral sequences and also show V-gene enrichment. In its TCRdb copy, this immuneACCESS table keeps in-frame sequences only and misses some clones. Where compared with another copy, unresolved V genes explain less than half of these, and the others have no known cause. V and J calls plus clone size are reproduced from that table; the DNA served to infer D and trimming. The sample table contains 1,600 or so clones; only one count was recorded for about 20% of them. Jointly, the top ten make up roughly 25% of the sample.

Here the chain combines TRBV30 and TRBJ1-1; a tentative D match to TRBD1 spans 6 bases. This receptor was taken from a woman aged 40 to 75 with stage I lung adenocarcinoma. Here the sequenced sample was normal lung tissue next to the tumor, taken before any cancer treatment. CDR3 region: CAWSPNRVKNIEAFF. The nucleotides are TGTGCCTGGAGTCCCAACAGGGTGAAGAATATTGAAGCTTTCTTT.